These 21 T cell receptor beta chains were sequenced from one sample in a study of T-cell reconstitution after alpha-beta-depleted transplantation in children. Unique molecular identifiers were incorporated during preparation of the TCRbeta library. Each CDR3 protein gets one entry after TCRdb re-called the PCR reads with MiXCR. The sample includes approximately 490,000 distinct CDR3 sequences, around an eighth seen only once; the top ten take more than 5.5%. The sequenced sample was PBMCs from the stem cell graft donor, obtained from the stem cell graft. The receptors shown here come from a human donor who donated a stem cell graft to a child with combined immunodeficiency.

This chain uses TRBV5-1 with TRBJ2-1; either TRBD1 or TRBD2 may fit D (6 bases each). Germline-derived CDR1 and CDR2 are SGHRS and YFSETQ. The V and J ends lost 4 bases and 8 bases respectively, with 22 bases between them. CDR3 size: 16 residues. This chain's CDR3 is CASSPWGASRDHEQFF. DNA for the CDR3: TGCGCCAGCAGCCCATGGGGGGCCTCCAGGGATCATGAGCAGTTCTTC.

This clonotype was seen more than once but under ten times. The CDR3 loop is CASSQGTARAPDAYTF. The CDR3 bases are TGCGCCAGCAGCCAAGGTACGGCCCGGGCTCCTGACGCCTACACCTTC. The chain couples TRBV4-3 to TRBJ1-2; D is unclear. The CDR3 covers 16 residues. Trimming removed 1 base from V and 10 bases from J, with 22 bases in between. The V gene's germline CDR1 is LGHNA and CDR2 YSLEER.

This clonotype was seen many times. The genes are TRBV12-3 or TRBV12-4 and TRBJ2-7; 8 nucleotides align to TRBD1. Trimming removed 3 bases from V and 6 bases from J; junction bases left unmatched: 7. The CDR3 is 14 amino acids. CDR3 protein: CASSFGNRGSEQYF. For the CDR3, the DNA is TGTGCCAGCAGTTTTGGGAACAGGGGGAGCGAGCAGTACTTC.

CDR3 protein: CASSDWTRRTYEQYF. The CDR3 DNA sequence: TGTGCCAGCAGTGATTGGACTCGGCGGACCTACGAGCAGTACTTC. This rearrangement joins TRBV2 to TRBJ2-7, with D tentatively TRBD2 (5 bases). The CDR3 runs to 15 residues. CDR1 and CDR2 from the germline V gene are SNHLY and FYNNEI. V lost 3 bases to trimming and J lost 2 bases, with 14 bases between them.

The chain has TRBV12-3 or TRBV12-4 and TRBJ2-1, with D possibly matching TRBD2 (7 bases). CDR3 length equals 17 residues. V was pared by 5 bases and J by 12 bases, with 29 bases between. The DNA of the CDR3 is TGTGCCAGCAGTCCGGGTGAGAGGGGGGGCGTACATCATGGGCAGTTCTTC. It yields the protein CASSPGERGGVHHGQFF.

The rearrangement links TRBV11-3 to TRBJ2-1, with TRBD1 matching 9 bases. V was pared by 5 bases and J by 4 bases, with 12 bases of the junction left unmatched. The germline V gene has CDR1 SGHNT and CDR2 YENEEA. This CDR3 comprises 17 residues. Written as DNA, the CDR3 is TGTGCCAGCAGCGGGAGGACAGGGGAAGGGTTTTACAATGAGCAGTTCTTC. Translation: CASSGRTGEGFYNEQFF.

This chain joins TRBV28 and TRBJ2-7, with D perhaps matching TRBD1 or TRBD2 (5 bases each). The ends were cut back, 2 bases at V and 4 bases at J, with 15 bases in the middle. This CDR3 has 15 residues. Germline V lookup: CDR1 MDHEN, CDR2 SYDVKM. The CDR3 sequence is CASSLRDPTGYEQYF. The CDR3 DNA reads TGTGCCAGCAGTTTACGGGACCCCACGGGTTACGAGCAGTACTTC.

This clonotype was seen repeatedly, ten times or more. The gene calls are TRBV12-3 or TRBV12-4 and TRBJ2-5; tentatively, D is TRBD1 or TRBD2 (5 bases each). The V end was cut by 5 bases, the J end by 9 bases, with 19 bases between. This CDR3 is 14 amino acids long. CDR3 DNA sequence: TGTGCCAGCAGTCCCCTGGGACCCGAGGCGCCCCAGTACTTC. It specifies CASSPLGPEAPQYF.

In its sample, this clonotype was seen many times. This chain joins TRBV7-9 and TRBJ2-1; possibly TRBD2 for D (6 bases). CDR3 size: 13 residues. The V gene lost 5 bases and the J gene lost 6 bases, with 11 bases spanning the gap. From germline, CDR1 is SEHNR and CDR2 FQNEAQ (reference sequence). The CDR3 protein is CASSLTRVNEQFF. CDR3 bases: TGTGCCAGCAGCCTGACTAGAGTCAATGAGCAGTTCTTC.

This chain uses TRBV5-2 with TRBJ2-7; the DNA was not used to check the table's D call, TRBD1. TRBV5-2 is termed a pseudogene. This CDR3 is 16 amino acids long. Written as DNA, the CDR3 is TGTGCCAGCAACCTACCGCAGGACAGGTTGACCTACGAGCAGTACTTC. Its translation: CASNLPQDRLTYEQYF.

The sample holds many counts of this clonotype. The chain couples TRBV7-9 to TRBJ2-3; D remains unclear. The length of the CDR3 is 12 residues. Germline V gives CDR1 SEHNR, CDR2 FQNEAQ (reference sequence). Trimming took off 5 bases at V and 4 bases at J, with 7 bases between the two ends. The DNA of the CDR3 is TGTGCCAGCAGCACCGGACCAGATACGCAGTATTTT. Translating gives CASSTGPDTQYF. The full variable domain, with the rest looked up from reference TRBV7-9 and TRBJ2-3, is DTGVSQNPRHKITKRGQNVTFRCDPISEHNRLYWYRQTLGQGPEFLTYFQNEAQLEKSRLLSDRFSAERPKGSFSTLEIQRTEQGDSAMYLCASSTGPDTQYFGPGTRLTVL.

The rearrangement uses TRBV20-1 and TRBJ1-2; D might be TRBD1 (6 bases). Germline assignment: CDR1 DFQATT and CDR2 SNEGSKA (reference sequence). The CDR3 covers 12 residues. The CDR3 reads CSAGVLNYGYTF. For the CDR3, the DNA is TGCAGCGCAGGGGTTCTTAACTATGGCTACACCTTC.

This clonotype occurred a few times. The rearrangement joins TRBV4-2 to TRBJ1-1; unclear D gene. Germline CDR1 LGHNA, CDR2 YNFKEQ. Trimming shortened V by 2 bases and J by 0 bases, and 16 bases separated the two germline ends. The CDR3 is made up of 17 amino acids. CDR3 sequence (DNA): TGTGCCAGCAGCCAAACCATGGACGGTAAAATGAACACTGAAGCTTTCTTT. Translated, it gives CASSQTMDGKMNTEAFF.

This clonotype has just a few counts. The V gene is TRBV29-1, the J gene TRBJ2-7; unclear D gene. The length of the CDR3 is 16 residues. Trimming left V 5 bases short and J 6 bases short, with 26 bases between. The germline V gene has CDR1 SQVTM and CDR2 ANQGSEA. In nucleotides, the CDR3 is TGCAGCGTTACCTTCTATGGGTCCGGACCTGAGTCCGAGCAGTACTTC. Translated, it gives CSVTFYGSGPESEQYF.

This clonotype has only a few counts. The chain joins TRBV7-9 to TRBJ1-1, with D perhaps matching TRBD1 (6 bases). From germline, CDR1 is SEHNR and CDR2 FQNEAQ (reference sequence). This CDR3 region has 14 residues. The V end lost 5 bases, the J end lost 2 bases, and 12 bases lay between the germline ends. The CDR3 bases are TGTGCCAGCAGCACTAACAGGGATAACACTGAAGCTTTCTTT. Protein product: CASSTNRDNTEAFF.

This clonotype was counted ten times or more. The chain links TRBV4-2 to TRBJ2-5, with D perhaps matching TRBD1 (6 bases). The ends were cut back, 4 bases at V and 5 bases at J, with 14 bases in the middle. Germline CDR1 is LGHNA and CDR2 is YNFKEQ. The CDR3 length is 14 residues. CDR3 DNA: TGTGCCAGCAGCCCAGGGATCACAGGGGAGACCCAGTACTTC. It encodes CASSPGITGETQYF.

This clonotype was seen just once. The chain carries TRBV12-3 or TRBV12-4 and TRBJ2-1; TRBD1 might be the D (6 bases). The CDR3 consists of 13 residues. Trimming removed 11 bases at V and 8 bases at J, with 19 bases between. Here the CDR3 DNA reads TGTGCCTTCTGTTCGCAGGGGCTCCATGAGCAGTTCTTC. This encodes CAFCSQGLHEQFF.

This clonotype was recorded at least ten times. V gene TRBV12-3 or TRBV12-4 combines with J gene TRBJ2-5, with D perhaps being TRBD1 or TRBD2 (5 bases each). V was trimmed by 8 bases and J by 5 bases, leaving 15 bases between them. This CDR3 region has 13 residues. As DNA, the CDR3 is TGTGCCAGCCAGAGACCCGGGGCGGAGACCCAGTACTTC. Protein: CASQRPGAETQYF.

This clonotype was counted only a few times. The V and J genes are TRBV6-2 or TRBV6-3 and TRBJ2-5, with 7 positions matching TRBD2. Germline V gene lookup returns CDR1 MNHEY and CDR2 SVGEGT. This CDR3 spans 17 amino acids. J was trimmed by 2 bases and V by 5 bases; bases with no gene match: 14. DNA of the CDR3: TGTGCCAGCAGTCAAACCTACCCACTAGCGTTGCAAGAGACCCAGTACTTC. Translating gives CASSQTYPLALQETQYF.

This chain joins TRBV7-9 and TRBJ2-3; tentatively, D is TRBD2 (5 bases). Trimming removed 2 bases from V and 6 bases from J, with 9 bases in between. The CDR3 runs to 13 residues. The germline CDR1 and CDR2 sequences are SEHNR and FQNEAQ (reference sequence). The CDR3 protein is CASSLTRRDTQYF. DNA for the CDR3: TGTGCCAGCAGCTTAACCCGGAGGGATACGCAGTATTTT.

At least ten counts were recorded for this clonotype. This rearrangement joins TRBV12-3 or TRBV12-4 to TRBJ2-2, with D tentatively TRBD1 (5 bases). The V end lost 8 bases, the J end lost 6 bases, and 13 bases lay between the germline ends. CDR3 length: 13 amino acids. CDR3 bases: TGTGCCAGCCGGCAGGGTGGAGCCGGGGAGCTGTTTTTT. It yields the protein CASRQGGAGELFF.